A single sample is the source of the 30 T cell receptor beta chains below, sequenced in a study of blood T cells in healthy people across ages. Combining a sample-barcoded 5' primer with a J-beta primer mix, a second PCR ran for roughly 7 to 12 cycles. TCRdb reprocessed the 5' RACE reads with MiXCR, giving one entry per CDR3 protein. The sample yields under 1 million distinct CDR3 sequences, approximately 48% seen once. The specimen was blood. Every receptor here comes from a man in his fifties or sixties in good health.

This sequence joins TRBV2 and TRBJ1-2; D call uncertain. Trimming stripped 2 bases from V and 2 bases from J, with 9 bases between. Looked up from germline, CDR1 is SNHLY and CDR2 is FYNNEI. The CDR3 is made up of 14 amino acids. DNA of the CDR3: TGTGCCAGCAGTGAAACCACGGGGAACTATGGCTACACCTTC. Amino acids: CASSETTGNYGYTF.

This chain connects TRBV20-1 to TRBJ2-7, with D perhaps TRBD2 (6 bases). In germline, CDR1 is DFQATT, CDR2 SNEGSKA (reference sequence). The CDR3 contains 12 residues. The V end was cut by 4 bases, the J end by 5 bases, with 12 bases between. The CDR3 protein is CSANLGGNEQYF. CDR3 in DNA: TGCAGTGCTAACCTGGGAGGAAACGAGCAGTACTTC.

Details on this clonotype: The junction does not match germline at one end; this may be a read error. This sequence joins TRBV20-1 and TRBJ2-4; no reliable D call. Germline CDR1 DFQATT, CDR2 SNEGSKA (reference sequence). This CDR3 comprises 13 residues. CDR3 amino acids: CSARAFTKNIQNF. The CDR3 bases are TGCAGTGCTAGAGCTTTCACCAAAAACATTCAGAACTTC.

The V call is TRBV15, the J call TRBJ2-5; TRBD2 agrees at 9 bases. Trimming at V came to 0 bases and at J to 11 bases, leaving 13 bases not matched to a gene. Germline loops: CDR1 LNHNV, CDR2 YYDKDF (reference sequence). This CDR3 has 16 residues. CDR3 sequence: CATSRDRASGANEQYF. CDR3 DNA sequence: TGTGCCACCAGCAGAGATAGGGCTAGCGGGGCCAATGAGCAGTACTTC. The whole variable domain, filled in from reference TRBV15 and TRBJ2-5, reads DAMVIQNPRYQVTQFGKPVTLSCSQTLNHNVMYWYQQKSSQAPKLLFHYYDKDFNNEADTPDNFQSRRPNTSFCFLDIRSPGLGDTAMYLCATSRDRASGANEQYFGPGTRLLVL.

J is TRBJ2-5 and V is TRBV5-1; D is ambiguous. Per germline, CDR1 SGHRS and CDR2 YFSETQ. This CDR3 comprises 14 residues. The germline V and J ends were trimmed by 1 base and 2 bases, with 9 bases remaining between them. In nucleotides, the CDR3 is TGCGCCAGCAGCTTGAGCTGGATACAAGAGACCCAGTACTTC. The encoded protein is CASSLSWIQETQYF.

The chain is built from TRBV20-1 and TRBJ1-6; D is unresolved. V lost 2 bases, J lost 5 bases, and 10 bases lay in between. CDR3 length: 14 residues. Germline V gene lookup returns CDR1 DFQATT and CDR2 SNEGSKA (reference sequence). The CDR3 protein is CSARLGRDNSPLHF. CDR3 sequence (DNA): TGCAGTGCTAGACTAGGACGAGATAATTCACCCCTCCACTTT.

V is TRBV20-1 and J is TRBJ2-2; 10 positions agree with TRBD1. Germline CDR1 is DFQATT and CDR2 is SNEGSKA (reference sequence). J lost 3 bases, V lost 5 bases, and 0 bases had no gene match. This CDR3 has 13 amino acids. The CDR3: CSADRGHTGELFF. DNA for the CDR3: TGCAGTGCTGACAGGGGGCACACCGGGGAGCTGTTTTTT.

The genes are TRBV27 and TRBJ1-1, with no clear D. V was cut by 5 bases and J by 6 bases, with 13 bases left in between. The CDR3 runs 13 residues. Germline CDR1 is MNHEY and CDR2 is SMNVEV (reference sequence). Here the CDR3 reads CASSVFPGSEAFF. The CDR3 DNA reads TGTGCCAGCAGTGTATTCCCGGGGTCTGAAGCTTTCTTT.

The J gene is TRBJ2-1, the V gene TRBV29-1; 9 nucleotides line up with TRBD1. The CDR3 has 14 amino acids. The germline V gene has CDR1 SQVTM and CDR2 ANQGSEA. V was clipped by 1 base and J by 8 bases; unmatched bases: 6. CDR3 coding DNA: TGCAGCGTTGAAGGGGGACAGGGTGTCGATGAGCAGTTCTTC. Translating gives CSVEGGQGVDEQFF.

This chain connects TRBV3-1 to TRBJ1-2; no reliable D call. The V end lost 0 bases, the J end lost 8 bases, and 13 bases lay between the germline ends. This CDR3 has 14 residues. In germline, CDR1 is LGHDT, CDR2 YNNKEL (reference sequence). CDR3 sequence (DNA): TGTGCCAGCAGCCAAGACCAGACCCGTCGAGGCTACACCTTC. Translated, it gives CASSQDQTRRGYTF. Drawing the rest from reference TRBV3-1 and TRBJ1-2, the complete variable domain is DTAVSQTPKYLVTQMGNDKSIKCEQNLGHDTMYWYKQDSKKFLKIMFSYNNKELIINETVPNRFSPKSPDKAHLNLHINSLELGDSAVYFCASSQDQTRRGYTFGSGTRLTVV.

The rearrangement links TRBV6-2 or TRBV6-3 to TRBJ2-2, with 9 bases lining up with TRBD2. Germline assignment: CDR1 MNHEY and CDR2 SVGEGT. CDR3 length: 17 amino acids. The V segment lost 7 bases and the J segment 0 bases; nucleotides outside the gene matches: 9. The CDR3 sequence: CASNIGGGASNTGELFF. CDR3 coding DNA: TGTGCCAGCAACATTGGCGGGGGGGCCTCGAACACCGGGGAGCTGTTTTTT.

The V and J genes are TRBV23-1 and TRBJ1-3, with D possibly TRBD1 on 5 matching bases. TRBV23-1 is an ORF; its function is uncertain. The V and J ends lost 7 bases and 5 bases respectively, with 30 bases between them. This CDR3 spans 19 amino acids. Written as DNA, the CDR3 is TGCGCCAGCATCCCCTCCGTCCTCCTAAATCCCCGGGGGAGAAACACCATATATTTT. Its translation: CASIPSVLLNPRGRNTIYF.

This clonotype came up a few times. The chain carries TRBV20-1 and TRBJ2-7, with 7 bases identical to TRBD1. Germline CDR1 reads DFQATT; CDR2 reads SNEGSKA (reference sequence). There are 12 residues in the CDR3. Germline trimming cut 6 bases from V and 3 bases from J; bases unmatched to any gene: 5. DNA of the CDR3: TGCAGTGCCAAAGACAGGGACTACGAGCAGTACTTC. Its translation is CSAKDRDYEQYF.

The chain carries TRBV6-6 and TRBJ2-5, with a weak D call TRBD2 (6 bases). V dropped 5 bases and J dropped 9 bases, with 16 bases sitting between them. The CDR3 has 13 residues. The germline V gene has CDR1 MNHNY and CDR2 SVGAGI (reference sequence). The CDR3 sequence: CASSDPGEGPQYF. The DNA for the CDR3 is TGTGCCAGCAGTGACCCGGGGGAAGGGCCCCAGTACTTC.

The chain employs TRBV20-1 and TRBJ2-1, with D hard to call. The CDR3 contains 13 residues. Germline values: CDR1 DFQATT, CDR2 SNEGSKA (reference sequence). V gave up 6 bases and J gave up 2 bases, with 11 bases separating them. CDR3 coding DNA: TGCAGTGCCCAGCCGGATACCTACAATGAGCAGTTCTTC. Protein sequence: CSAQPDTYNEQFF.

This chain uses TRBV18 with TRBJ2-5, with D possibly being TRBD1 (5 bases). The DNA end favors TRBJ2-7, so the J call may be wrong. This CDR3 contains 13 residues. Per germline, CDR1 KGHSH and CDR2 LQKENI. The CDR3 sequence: CASSPQGMNEQYF. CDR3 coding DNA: TGTGCCAGCTCACCACAGGGGATGAACGAGCAGTACTTC.

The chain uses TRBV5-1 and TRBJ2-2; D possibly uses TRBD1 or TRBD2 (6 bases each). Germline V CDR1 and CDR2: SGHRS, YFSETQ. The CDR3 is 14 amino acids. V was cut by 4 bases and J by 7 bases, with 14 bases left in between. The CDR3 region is CASSLGGRVGELFF. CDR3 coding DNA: TGCGCCAGCAGCCTAGGGGGGCGCGTCGGGGAGCTGTTTTTT.

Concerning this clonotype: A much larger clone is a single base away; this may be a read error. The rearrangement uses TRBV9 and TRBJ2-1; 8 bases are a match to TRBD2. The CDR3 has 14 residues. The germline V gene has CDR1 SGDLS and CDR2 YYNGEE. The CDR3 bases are TGTGCCAACAGCCCCTCGGGGGGGCCGGCGACCCAGTTCTTC. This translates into CANSPSGGPATQFF.

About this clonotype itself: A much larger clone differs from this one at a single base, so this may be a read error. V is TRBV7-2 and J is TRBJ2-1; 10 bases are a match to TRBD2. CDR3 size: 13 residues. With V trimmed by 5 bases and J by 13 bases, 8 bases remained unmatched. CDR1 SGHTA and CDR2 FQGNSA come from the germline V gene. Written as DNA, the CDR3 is TGTGCCAGCAGCCGTGGACTAGCGGAGACCCAGTTCTTC. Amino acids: CASSRGLAETQFF.

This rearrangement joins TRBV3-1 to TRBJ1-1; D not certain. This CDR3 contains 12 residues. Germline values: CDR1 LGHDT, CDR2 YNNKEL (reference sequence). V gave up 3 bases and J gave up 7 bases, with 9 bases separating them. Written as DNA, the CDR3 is TGTGCCAGCAGCCACGGGGATTATGAAGCTTTCTTT. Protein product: CASSHGDYEAFF.

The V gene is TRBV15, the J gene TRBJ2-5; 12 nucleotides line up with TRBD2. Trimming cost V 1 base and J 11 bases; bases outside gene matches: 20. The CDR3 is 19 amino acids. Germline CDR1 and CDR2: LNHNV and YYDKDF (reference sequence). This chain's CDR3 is CATSRAWTSGTSSYNEQYF. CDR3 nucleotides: TGTGCCACCAGCAGAGCCTGGACTAGCGGGACGAGCTCCTACAATGAGCAGTACTTC.

The CDR3 DNA sequence: TGTGCCAGCAGCTCCACACCCGGGGGGATCTACGAGCAGTACTTC. This codes for CASSSTPGGIYEQYF. This chain links TRBV3-1 with TRBJ2-7; 7 nucleotides align to TRBD2. V lost 5 bases, J lost 3 bases, and 10 bases stayed unmatched. The CDR3 has 15 residues. Germline CDR1 reads LGHDT; CDR2 reads YNNKEL (reference sequence).

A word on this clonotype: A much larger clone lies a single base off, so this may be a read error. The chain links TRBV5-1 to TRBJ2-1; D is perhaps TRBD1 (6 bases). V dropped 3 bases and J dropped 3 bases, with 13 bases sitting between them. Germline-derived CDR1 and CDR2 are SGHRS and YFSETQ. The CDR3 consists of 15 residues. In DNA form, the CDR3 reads TGCGCCAGCAGCTCTACAGGGATAGTCTACAATGAGCAGTTCTTC. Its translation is CASSSTGIVYNEQFF. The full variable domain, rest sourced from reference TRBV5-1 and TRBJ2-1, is KAGVTQTPRYLIKTRGQQVTLSCSPISGHRSVSWYQQTPGQGLQFLFEYFSETQRNKGNFPGRFSGRQFSNSRSEMNVSTLELGDSALYLCASSSTGIVYNEQFFGPGTRLTVL.

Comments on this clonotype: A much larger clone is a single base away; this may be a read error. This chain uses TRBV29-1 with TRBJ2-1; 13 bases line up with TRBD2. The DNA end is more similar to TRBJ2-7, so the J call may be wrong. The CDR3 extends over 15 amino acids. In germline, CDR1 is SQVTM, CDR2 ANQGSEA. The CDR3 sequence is CSVELGLAGPNEQYF. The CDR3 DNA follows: TGCAGCGTCGAGCTGGGACTAGCGGGGCCTAATGAGCAGTACTTC.

DNA for the CDR3: TGTGCCAGCAGAGCTTTGGGCGGGGGCACAGATACGCAGTATTTT. Translating it yields CASRALGGGTDTQYF. The chain recombines TRBV28 with TRBJ2-3, with a possible D match to TRBD2 (6 bases). Germline assignment: CDR1 MDHEN and CDR2 SYDVKM. V lost 6 bases to trimming and J lost 1 base, with 14 bases between them. This CDR3 is built from 15 residues.

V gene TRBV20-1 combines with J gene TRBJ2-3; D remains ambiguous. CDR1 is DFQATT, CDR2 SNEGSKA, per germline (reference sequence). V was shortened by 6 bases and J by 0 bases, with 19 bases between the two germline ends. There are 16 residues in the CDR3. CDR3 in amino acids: CSARLLAVGSTDTQYF. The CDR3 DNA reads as TGCAGTGCAAGGCTCCTGGCGGTCGGGAGCACAGATACGCAGTATTTT.

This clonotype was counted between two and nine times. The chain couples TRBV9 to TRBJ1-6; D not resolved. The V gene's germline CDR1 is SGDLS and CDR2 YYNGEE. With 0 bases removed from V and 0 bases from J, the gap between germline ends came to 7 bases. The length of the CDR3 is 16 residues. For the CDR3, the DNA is TGTGCCAGCAGCGTAGGGATGAGCTCCTATAATTCACCCCTCCACTTT. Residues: CASSVGMSSYNSPLHF. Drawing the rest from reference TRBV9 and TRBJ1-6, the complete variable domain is DSGVTQTPKHLITATGQRVTLRCSPRSGDLSVYWYQQSLDQGLQFLIQYYNGEERAKGNILERFSAQQFPDLHSELNLSSLELGDSALYFCASSVGMSSYNSPLHFGNGTRLTVT.

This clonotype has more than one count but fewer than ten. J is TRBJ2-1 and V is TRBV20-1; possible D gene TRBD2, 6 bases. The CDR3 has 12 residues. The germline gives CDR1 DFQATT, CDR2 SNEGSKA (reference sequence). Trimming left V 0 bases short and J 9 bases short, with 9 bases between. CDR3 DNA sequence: TGCAGTGCTAGAGATCTCGGGAGTGAGCAGTTCTTC. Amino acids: CSARDLGSEQFF.

The CDR3 DNA reads TGTGCCAGCAGTTTCAGGGAGGAAATTTATGGCTACACCTTC. Its protein is CASSFREEIYGYTF. This sequence joins TRBV6-1 and TRBJ1-2; tentative D call: TRBD1 (5 bases). This CDR3 has 14 residues. Trimming took 5 bases from V and 5 from J, leaving 15 bases between them. Germline V CDR1 and CDR2: MNHNS, SASEGT.

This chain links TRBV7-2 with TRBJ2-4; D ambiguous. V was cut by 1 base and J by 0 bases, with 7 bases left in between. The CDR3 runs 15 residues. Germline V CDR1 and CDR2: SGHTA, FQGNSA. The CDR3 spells CASSLEILAKNIQYF. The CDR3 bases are TGTGCCAGCAGCTTAGAGATACTAGCCAAAAACATTCAGTACTTC.